What follows describes a single T cell receptor (beta chain). Its antigen remains unidentified. This CDR3 comprises 14 residues. Germline loops: CDR1 SGHRS, CDR2 YFSETQ. The data were taken from a study of monozygotic twins with inflammatory bowel disease. TCRdb reprocessed the 5' RACE reads, with one entry per CDR3 protein and no DNA. The sample table sets out about 380,000 distinct CDR3 sequences. Regarding the study as a whole: Fewer shared clonotypes with others were found in IBD patients than in healthy twins, especially with disease activity. The analysis did not separate different T cell subtypes.

The specimen sequenced was blood. The rearrangement links TRBV5-1 to TRBJ1-2. This TCR came from a human donor with ulcerative colitis or Crohn's disease, or a healthy co-twin of an affected twin (not recorded which). The CDR3 sequence: CASSLLEGLYGYTF.